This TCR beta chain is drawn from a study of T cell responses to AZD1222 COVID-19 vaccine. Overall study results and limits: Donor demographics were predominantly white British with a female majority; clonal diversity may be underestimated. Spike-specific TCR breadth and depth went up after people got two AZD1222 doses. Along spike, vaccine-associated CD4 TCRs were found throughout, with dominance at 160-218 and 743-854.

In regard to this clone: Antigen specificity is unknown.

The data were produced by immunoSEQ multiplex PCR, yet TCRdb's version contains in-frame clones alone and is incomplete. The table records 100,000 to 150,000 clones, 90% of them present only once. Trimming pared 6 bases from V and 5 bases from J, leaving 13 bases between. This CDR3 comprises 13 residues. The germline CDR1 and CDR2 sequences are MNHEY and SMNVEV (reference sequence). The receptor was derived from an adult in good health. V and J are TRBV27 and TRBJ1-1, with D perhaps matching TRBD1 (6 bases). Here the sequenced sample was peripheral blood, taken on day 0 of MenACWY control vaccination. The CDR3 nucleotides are TGTGCCAGCAGCCTACAGGGAAGGACTGAAGCTTTCTTT. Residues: CASSLQGRTEAFF.